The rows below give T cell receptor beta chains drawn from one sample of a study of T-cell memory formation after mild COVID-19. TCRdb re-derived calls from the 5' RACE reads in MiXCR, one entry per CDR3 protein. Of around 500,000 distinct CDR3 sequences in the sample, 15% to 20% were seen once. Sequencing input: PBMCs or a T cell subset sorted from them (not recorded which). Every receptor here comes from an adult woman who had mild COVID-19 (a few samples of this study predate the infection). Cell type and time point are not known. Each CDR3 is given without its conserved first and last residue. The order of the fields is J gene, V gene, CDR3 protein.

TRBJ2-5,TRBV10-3,AISEFGETQY
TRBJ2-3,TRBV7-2,ASSLAGTSGDTQY
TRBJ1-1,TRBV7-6,ASSKTGSAEAF
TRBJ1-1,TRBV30,AWSVTWMNTEAF
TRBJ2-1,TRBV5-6,ASSWTIGTEYNEQF
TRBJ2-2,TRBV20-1,SARSGAGVTGTGELF
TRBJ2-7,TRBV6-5,ASSYSWGHGEQY
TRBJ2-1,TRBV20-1,SARDRGLGGPDNEQF
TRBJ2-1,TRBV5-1,ASSVGETYNEQF
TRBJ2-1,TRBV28,ASSSLGTSGPNEQF
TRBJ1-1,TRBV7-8,ASSFPGTAINTEAF
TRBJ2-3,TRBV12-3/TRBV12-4,ASSLWRGGTDTQY